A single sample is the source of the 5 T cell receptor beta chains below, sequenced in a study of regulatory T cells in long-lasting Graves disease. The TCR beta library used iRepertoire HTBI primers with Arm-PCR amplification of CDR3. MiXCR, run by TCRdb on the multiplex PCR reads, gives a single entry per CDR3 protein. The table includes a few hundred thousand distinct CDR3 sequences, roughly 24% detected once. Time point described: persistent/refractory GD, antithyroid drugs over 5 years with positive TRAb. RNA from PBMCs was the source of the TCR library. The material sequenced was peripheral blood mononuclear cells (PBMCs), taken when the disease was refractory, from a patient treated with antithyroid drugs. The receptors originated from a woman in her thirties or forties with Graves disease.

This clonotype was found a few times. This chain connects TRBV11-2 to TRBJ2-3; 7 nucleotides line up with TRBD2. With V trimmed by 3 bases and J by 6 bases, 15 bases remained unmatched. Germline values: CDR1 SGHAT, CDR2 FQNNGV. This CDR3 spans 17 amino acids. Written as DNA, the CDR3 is TGTGCCAGCAGCTTCAGCTTCTTGGGGGAGGGCCTCGATACGCAGTATTTT. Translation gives CASSFSFLGEGLDTQYF. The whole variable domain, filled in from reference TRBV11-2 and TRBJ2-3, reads EAGVAQSPRYKIIEKRQSVAFWCNPISGHATLYWYQQILGQGPKLLIQFQNNGVVDDSQLPKDRFSAERLKGVDSTLKIQPAKLEDSAVYLCASSFSFLGEGLDTQYFGPGTRLTVL.

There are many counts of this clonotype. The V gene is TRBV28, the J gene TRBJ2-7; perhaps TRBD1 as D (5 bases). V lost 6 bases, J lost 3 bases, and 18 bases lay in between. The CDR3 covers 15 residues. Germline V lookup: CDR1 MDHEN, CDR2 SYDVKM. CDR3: CASRPFLDTVYEQYF. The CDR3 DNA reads TGTGCCAGCAGGCCCTTTTTGGACACCGTCTACGAGCAGTACTTC.

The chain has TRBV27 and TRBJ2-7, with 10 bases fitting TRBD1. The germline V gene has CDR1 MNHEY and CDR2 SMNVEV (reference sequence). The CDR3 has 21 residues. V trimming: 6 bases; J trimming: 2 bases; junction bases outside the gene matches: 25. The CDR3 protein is CASSTFNSGTGVRTLTYEQYF. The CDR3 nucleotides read TGTGCCAGCAGCACCTTCAACTCCGGGACAGGGGTGCGAACTCTTACCTACGAGCAGTACTTC.

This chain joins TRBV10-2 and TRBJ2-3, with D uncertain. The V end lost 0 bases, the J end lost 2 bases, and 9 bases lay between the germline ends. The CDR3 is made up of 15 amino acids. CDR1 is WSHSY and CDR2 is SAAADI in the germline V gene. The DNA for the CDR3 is TGCGCCAGCAGTGAGTCTCTGTTATACACAGATACGCAGTATTTT. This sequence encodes CASSESLLYTDTQYF.

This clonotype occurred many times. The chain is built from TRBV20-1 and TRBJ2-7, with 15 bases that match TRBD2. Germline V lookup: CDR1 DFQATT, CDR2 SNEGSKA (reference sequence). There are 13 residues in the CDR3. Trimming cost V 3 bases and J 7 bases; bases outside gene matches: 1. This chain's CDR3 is CSASGLAGGEQYF. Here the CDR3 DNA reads TGCAGTGCTAGCGGACTAGCGGGAGGGGAGCAGTACTTC.